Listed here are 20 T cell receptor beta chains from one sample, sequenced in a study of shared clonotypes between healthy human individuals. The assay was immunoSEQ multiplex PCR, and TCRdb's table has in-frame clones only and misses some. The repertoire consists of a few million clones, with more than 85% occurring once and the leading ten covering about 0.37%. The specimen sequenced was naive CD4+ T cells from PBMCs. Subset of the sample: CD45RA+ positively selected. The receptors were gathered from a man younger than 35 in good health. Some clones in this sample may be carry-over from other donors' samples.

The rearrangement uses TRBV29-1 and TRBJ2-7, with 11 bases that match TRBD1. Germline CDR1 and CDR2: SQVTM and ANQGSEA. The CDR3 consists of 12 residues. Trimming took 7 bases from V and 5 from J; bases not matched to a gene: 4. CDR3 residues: CSAGDRGDEQYF. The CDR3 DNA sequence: TGCAGCGCAGGGGACAGGGGGGACGAGCAGTACTTC.

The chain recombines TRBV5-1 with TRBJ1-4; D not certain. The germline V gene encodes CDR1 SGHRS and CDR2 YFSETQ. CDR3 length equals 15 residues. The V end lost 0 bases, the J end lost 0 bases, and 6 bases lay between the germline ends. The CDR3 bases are TGCGCCAGCAGCTTGGAAGCGACAACTAATGAAAAACTGTTTTTT. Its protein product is CASSLEATTNEKLFF.

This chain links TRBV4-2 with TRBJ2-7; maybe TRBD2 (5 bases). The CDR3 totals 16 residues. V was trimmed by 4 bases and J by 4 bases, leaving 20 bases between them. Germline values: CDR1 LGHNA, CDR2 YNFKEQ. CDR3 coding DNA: TGTGCCAGCAGCCCCTCGGCCAGCGGAGCCGTTTACGAGCAGTACTTC. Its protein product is CASSPSASGAVYEQYF.

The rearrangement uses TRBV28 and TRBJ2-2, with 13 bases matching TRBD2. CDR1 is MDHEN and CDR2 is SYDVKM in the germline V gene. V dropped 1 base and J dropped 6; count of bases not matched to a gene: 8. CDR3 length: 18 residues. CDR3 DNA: TGTGCCAGCAGTTTATTAGGGACTAGCGGGAAAGGTGCCGGGGAGCTGTTTTTT. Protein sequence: CASSLLGTSGKGAGELFF. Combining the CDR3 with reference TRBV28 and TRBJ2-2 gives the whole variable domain DVKVTQSSRYLVKRTGEKVFLECVQDMDHENMFWYRQDPGLGLRLIYFSYDVKMKEKGDIPEGYSVSREKKERFSLILESASTNQTSMYLCASSLLGTSGKGAGELFFGEGSRLTVL.

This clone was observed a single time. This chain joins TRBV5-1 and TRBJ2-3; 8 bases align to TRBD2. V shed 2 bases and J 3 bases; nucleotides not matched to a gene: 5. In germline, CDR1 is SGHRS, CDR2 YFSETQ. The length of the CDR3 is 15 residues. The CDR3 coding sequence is TGCGCCAGCAGCTTAGGCGGGAGGCCGACAGATACGCAGTATTTT. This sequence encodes CASSLGGRPTDTQYF.

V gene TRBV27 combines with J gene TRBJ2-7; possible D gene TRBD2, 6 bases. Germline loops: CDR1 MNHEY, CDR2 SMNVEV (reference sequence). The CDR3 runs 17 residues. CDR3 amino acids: CAIPNSASRDAPYEQYF. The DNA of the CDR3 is TGTGCTATCCCCAATTCGGCCTCGCGGGACGCACCCTACGAGCAGTACTTC.

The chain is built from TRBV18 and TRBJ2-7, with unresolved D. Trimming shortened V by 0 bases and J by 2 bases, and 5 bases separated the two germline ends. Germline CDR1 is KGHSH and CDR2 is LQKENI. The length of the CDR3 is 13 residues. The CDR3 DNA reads TGTGCCAGCTCACCACCTTTTACCTACGAGCAGTACTTC. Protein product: CASSPPFTYEQYF.

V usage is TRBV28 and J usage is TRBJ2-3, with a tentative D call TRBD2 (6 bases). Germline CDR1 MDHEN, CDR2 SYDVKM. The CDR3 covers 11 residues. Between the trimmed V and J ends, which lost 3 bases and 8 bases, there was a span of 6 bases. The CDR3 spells CASSLEGTQYF. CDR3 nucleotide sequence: TGTGCCAGCAGTTTGGAGGGTACGCAGTATTTT.

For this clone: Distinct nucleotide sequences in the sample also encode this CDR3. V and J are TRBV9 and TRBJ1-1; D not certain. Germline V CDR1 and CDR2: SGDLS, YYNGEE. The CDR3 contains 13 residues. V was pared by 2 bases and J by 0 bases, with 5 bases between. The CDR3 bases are TGTGCCAGCAGCGTTTGGGTGAACACTGAAGCTTTCTTT. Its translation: CASSVWVNTEAFF.

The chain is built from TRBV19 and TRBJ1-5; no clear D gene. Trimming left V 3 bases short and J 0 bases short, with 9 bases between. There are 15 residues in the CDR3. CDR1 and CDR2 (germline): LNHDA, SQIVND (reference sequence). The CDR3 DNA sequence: TGTGCCAGTAGTATGGGCCGGTTTAGCAATCAGCCCCAGCATTTT. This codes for CASSMGRFSNQPQHF.

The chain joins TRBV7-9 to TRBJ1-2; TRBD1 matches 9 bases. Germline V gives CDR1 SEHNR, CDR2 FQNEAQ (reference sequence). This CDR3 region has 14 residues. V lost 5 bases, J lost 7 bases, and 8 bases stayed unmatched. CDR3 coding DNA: TGTGCCAGCAGCCCCGGGACAGGGAACGGTGGCTACACCTTC. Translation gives CASSPGTGNGGYTF.

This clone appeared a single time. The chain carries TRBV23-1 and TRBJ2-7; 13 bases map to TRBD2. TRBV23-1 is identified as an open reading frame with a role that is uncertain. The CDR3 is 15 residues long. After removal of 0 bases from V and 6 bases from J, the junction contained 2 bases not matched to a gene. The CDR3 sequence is CASSQSGLAGIEQYF. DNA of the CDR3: TGCGCCAGCAGTCAATCGGGACTAGCGGGAATCGAGCAGTACTTC.

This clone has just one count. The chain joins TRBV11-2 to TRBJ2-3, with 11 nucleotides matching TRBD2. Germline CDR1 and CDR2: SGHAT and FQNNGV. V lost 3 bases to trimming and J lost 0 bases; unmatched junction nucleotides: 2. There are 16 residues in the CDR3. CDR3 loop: CASSFRTSGSTDTQYF. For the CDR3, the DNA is TGTGCCAGCAGCTTCCGGACTAGCGGGAGCACAGATACGCAGTATTTT.

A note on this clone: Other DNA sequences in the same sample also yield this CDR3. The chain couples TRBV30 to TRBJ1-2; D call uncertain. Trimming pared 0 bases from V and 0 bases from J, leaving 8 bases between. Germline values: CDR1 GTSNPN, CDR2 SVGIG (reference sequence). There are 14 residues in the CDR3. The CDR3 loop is CAWSVSRANYGYTF. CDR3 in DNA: TGTGCCTGGAGTGTAAGCAGAGCTAACTATGGCTACACCTTC.

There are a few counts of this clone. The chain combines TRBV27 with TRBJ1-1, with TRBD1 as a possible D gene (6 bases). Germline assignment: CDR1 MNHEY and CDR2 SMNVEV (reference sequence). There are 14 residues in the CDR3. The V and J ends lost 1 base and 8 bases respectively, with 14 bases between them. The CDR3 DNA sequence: TGTGCCAGCAGTTTATTGGCTGCCGGGACAGAAGCTTTCTTT. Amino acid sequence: CASSLLAAGTEAFF.

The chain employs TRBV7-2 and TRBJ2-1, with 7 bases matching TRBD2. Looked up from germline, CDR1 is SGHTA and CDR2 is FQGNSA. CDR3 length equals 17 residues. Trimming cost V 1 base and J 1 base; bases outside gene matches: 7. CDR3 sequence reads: CASSLDILRGSYNEQFF. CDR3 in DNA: TGTGCCAGCAGCTTAGATATTTTGCGGGGGTCCTACAATGAGCAGTTCTTC. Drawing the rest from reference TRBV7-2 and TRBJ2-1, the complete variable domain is GAGVSQSPSNKVTEKGKDVELRCDPISGHTALYWYRQSLGQGLEFLIYFQGNSAPDKSGLPSDRFSAERTGGSVSTLTIQRTQQEDSAVYLCASSLDILRGSYNEQFFGPGTRLTVL.

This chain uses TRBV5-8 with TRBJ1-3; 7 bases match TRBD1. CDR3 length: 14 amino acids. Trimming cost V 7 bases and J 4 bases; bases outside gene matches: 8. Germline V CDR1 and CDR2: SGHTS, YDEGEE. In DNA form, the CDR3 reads TGTGCCAGCTTCGCGACAGGGACGGGAAACACCATATATTTT. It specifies CASFATGTGNTIYF.

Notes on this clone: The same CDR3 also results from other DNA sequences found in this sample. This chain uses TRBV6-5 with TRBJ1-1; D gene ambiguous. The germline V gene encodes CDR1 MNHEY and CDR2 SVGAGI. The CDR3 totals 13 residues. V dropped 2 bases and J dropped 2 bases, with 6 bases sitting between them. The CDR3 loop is CASSYDLNTEAFF. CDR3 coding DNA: TGTGCCAGCAGTTACGACCTCAACACTGAAGCTTTCTTT.

CDR3 region: CASSAGGENYGYTF. The DNA for the CDR3 is TGTGCCAGCAGCGCAGGGGGAGAGAACTATGGCTACACCTTC. The chain couples TRBV9 to TRBJ1-2, with 7 bases that match TRBD1. CDR1 and CDR2 (germline): SGDLS, YYNGEE. This CDR3 is built from 14 residues. V lost 3 bases, J lost 2 bases, and 4 bases stayed unmatched. Looking up the rest from reference TRBV9 and TRBJ1-2 gives the full variable domain: DSGVTQTPKHLITATGQRVTLRCSPRSGDLSVYWYQQSLDQGLQFLIQYYNGEERAKGNILERFSAQQFPDLHSELNLSSLELGDSALYFCASSAGGENYGYTFGSGTRLTVV.

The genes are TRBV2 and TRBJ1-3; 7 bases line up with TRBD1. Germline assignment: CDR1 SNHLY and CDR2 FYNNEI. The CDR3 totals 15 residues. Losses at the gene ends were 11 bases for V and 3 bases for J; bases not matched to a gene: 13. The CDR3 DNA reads TGTGCCGGATCAAAGATGACAGGGCTTGGAAACACCATATATTTT. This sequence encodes CAGSKMTGLGNTIYF.